A selection of T cell receptor beta chains follows, all from one sample in a study of cytomegalovirus exposure and HLA in healthy donors. The table came from immunoSEQ multiplex PCR; TCRdb's copy has only in-frame clones and leaves some out. The sample consists of hundreds of thousands of clones, 76% of them appearing once. Material for sequencing was PBMCs. These receptors all come from a man aged 18-30 years in good health and CMV-seronegative. Each CDR3 is given without its conserved first and last residue. The order of the fields is V gene, clone size, CDR3 protein. Only some rows state a clone size, as once, few, many or a class for expanded clones.

V: TRBV9
size: -
CDR3: ASSWDSNQPQH

V: TRBV5-6
size: -
CDR3: ASSKQGGADGYT

V: TRBV28
size: -
CDR3: ASSLPSGRAWETQY

V: TRBV5-1
size: -
CDR3: ASSLVDRGNPEAF

V: TRBV27
size: -
CDR3: ASRRVSLAKNIQY

V: TRBV30
size: -
CDR3: AWSHGGQYNEQF

V: TRBV14
size: -
CDR3: ASSQDSGDYEQY

V: TRBV27
size: -
CDR3: ASSSWVAGSDTQY

V: TRBV5-1
size: -
CDR3: ASSMGQTDTQY

V: TRBV5-1
size: -
CDR3: ASSFAGGAVGEKLF

V: TRBV12-1
size: once
CDR3: ASSFEWCGQNYEQY

V: TRBV5-1
size: -
CDR3: ASSSFGGGSTYEQY

V: TRBV5-1
size: few
CDR3: ASSWGQGRNEQY

V: TRBV6-5
size: few
CDR3: ASSNYRGQREQY

V: TRBV7-9
size: -
CDR3: ASSSYSPRSATEAF

V: TRBV25-1
size: -
CDR3: ASSVTGVSTDTQY

V: TRBV4-1
size: -
CDR3: ASSLGTSSRNEQF

V: TRBV11-2
size: -
CDR3: ASSLDKTLGSQY

V: TRBV11-3
size: -
CDR3: ASSLTGNNEQF

V: TRBV27
size: -
CDR3: ASSLFSAGLGVTFEQF

V: TRBV28
size: -
CDR3: ASSTWDRGQH

V: TRBV27
size: -
CDR3: ASSPNTDTQY

V: TRBV27
size: -
CDR3: ASSLGVQPNYNEQF

V: TRBV5-1
size: -
CDR3: ASSFGGDEQF

V: TRBV18
size: -
CDR3: ASSRDRGDEQY

V: TRBV7-7
size: once
CDR3: ASSLEKLGRTPYNEQF